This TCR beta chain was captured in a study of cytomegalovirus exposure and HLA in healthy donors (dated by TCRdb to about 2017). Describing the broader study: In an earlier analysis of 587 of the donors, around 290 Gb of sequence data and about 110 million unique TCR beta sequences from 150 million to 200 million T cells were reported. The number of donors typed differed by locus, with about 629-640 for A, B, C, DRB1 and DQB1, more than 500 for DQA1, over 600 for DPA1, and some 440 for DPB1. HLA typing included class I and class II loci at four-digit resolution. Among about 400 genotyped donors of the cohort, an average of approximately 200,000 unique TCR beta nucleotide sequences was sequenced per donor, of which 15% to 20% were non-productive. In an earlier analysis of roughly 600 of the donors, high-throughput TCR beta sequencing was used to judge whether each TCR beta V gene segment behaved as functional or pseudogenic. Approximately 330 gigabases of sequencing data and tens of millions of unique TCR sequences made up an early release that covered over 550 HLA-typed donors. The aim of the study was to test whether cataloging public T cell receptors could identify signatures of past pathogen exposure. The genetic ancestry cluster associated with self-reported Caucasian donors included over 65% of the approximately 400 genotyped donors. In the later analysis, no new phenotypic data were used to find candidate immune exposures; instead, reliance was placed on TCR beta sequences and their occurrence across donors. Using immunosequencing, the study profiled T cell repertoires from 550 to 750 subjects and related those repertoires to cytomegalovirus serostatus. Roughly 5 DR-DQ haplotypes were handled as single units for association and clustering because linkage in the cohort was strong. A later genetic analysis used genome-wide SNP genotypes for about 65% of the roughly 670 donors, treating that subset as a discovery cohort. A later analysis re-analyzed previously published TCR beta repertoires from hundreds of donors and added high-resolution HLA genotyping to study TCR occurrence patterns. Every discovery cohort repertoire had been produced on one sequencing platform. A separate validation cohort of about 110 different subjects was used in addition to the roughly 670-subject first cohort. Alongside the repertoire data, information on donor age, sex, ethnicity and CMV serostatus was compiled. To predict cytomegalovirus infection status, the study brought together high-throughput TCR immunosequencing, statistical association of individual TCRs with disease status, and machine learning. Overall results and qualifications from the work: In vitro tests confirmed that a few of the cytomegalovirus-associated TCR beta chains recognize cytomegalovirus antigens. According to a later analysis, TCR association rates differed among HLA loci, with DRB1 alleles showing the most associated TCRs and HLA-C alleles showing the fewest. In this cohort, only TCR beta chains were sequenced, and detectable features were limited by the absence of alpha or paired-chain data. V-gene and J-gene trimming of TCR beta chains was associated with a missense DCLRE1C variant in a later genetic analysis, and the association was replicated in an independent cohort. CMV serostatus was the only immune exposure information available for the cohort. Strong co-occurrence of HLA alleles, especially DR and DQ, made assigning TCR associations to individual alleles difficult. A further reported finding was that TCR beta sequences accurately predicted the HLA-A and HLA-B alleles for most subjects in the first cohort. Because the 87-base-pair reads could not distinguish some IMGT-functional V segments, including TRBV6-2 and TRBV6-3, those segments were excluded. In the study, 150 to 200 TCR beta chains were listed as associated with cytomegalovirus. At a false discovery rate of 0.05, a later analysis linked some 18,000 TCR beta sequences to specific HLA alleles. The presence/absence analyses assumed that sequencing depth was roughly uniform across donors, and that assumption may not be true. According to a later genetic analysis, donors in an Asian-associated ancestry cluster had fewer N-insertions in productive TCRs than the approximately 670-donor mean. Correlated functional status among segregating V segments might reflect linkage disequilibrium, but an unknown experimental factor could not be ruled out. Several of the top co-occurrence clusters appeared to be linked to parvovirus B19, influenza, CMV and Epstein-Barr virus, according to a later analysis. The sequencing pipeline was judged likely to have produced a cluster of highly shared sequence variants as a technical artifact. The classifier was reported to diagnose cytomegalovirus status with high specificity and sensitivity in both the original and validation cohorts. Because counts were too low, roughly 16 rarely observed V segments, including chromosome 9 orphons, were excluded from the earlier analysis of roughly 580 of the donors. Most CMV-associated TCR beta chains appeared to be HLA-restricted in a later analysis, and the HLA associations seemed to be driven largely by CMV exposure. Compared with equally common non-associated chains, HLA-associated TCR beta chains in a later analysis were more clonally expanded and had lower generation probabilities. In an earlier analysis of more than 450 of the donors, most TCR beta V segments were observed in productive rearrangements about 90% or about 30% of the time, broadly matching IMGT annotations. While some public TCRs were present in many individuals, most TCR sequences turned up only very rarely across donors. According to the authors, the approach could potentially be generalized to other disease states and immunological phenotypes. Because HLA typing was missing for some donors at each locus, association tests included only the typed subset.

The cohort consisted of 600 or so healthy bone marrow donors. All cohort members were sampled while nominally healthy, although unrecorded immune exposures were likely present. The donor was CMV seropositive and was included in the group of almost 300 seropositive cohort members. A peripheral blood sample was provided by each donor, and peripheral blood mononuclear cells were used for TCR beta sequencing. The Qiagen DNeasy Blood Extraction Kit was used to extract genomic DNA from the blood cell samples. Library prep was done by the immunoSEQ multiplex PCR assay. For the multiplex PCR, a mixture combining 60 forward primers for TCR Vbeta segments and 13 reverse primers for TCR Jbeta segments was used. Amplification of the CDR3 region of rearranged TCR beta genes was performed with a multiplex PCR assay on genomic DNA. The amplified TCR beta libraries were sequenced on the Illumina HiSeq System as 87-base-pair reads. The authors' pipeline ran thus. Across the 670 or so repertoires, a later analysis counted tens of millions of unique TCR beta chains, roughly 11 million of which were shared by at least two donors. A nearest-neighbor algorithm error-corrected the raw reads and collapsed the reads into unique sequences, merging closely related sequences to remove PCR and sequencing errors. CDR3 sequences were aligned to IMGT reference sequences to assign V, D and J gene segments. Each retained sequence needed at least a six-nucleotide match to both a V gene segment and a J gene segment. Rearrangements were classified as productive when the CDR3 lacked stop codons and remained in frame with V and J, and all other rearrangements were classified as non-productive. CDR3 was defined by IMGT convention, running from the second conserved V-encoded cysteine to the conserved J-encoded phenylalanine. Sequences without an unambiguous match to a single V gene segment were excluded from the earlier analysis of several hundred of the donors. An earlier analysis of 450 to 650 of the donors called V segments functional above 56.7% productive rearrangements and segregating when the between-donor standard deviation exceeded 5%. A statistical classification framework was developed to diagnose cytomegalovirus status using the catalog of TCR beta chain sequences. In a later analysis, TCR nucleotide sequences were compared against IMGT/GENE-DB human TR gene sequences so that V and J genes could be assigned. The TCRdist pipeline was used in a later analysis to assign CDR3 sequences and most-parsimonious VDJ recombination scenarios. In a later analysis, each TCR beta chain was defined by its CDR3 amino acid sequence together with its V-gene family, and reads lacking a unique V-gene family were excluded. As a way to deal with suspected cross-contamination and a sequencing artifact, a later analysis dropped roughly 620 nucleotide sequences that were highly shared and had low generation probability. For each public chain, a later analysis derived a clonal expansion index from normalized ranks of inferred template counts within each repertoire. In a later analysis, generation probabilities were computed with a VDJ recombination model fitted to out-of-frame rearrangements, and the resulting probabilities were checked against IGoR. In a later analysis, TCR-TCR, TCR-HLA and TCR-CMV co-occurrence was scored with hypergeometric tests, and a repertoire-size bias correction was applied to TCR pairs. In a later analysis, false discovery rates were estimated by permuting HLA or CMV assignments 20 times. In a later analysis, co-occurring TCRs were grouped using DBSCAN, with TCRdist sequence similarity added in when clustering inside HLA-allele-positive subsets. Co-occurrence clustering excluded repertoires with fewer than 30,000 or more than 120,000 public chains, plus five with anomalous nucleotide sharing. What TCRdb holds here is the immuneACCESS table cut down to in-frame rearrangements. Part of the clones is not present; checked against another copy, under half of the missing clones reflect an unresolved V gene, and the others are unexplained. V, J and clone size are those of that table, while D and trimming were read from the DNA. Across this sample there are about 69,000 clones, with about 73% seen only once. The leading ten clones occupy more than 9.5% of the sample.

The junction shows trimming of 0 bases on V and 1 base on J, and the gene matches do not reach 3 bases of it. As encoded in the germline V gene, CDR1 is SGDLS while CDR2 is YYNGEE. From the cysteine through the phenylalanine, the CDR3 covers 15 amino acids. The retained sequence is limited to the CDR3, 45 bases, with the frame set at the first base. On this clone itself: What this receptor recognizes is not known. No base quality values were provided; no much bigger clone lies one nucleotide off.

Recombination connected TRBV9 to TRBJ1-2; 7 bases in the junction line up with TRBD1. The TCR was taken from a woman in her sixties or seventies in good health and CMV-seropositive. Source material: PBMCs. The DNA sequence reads TGTGCCAGCAGCGTAGCCGGGACAGTTAACTATGGCTACACCTTC. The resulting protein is CASSVAGTVNYGYTF.